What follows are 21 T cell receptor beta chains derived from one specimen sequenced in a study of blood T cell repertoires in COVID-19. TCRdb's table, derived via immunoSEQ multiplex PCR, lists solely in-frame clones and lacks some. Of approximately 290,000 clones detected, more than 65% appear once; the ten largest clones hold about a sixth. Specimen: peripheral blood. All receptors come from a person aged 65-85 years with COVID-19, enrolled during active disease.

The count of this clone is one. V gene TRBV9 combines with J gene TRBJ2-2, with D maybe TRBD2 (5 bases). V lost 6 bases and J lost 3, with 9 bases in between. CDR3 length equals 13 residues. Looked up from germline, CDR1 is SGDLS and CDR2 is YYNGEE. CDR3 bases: TGTGCCAGCACTCAGCGGCACACCGGGGAGCTGTTTTTT. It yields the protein CASTQRHTGELFF.

The chain's CDR3 is CASSVDSRGTEKLFF. The CDR3, as DNA: TGTGCCAGCAGCGTAGATAGCAGGGGAACTGAAAAACTGTTTTTT. The chain couples TRBV9 to TRBJ1-4; the D gene is possibly TRBD1 (6 bases). Germline CDR1 is SGDLS and CDR2 is YYNGEE. Trimming removed 0 bases from V and 7 bases from J, with 13 bases in between. The CDR3 sequence is 15 residues long.

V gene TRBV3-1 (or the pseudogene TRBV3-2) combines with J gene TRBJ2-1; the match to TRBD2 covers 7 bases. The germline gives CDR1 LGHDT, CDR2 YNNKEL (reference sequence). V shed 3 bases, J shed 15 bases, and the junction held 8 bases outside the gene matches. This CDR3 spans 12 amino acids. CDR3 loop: CASSQRAGAWFF. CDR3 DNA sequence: TGTGCCAGCAGCCAGAGGGCGGGAGCTTGGTTCTTC.

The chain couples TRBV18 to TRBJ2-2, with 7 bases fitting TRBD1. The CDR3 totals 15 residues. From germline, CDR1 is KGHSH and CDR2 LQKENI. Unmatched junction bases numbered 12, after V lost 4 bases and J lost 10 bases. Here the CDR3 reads CASSLPPGQSSELFF. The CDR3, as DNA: TGTGCCAGCTCACTGCCTCCGGGACAGTCTTCGGAGCTGTTTTTT.

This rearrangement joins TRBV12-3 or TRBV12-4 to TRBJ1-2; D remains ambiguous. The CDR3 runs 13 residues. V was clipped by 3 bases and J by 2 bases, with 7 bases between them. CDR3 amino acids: CASSFNRNYGYTF. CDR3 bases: TGTGCCAGCAGTTTTAATAGAAACTATGGCTACACCTTC.

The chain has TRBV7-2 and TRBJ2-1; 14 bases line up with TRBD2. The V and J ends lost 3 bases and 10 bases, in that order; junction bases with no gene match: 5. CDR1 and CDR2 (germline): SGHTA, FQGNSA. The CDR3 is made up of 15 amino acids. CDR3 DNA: TGTGCCAGCAGCTTGACTAGCGGGGGGGTGCTGGAGCAGTTCTTC. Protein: CASSLTSGGVLEQFF.

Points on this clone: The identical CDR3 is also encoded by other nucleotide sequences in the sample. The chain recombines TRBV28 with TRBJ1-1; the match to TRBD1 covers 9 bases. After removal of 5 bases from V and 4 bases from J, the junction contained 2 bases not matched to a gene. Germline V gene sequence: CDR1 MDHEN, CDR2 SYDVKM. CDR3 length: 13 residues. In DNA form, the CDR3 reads TGTGCCAGCAGTCGACAGGGGGGCACTGAAGCTTTCTTT. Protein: CASSRQGGTEAFF.

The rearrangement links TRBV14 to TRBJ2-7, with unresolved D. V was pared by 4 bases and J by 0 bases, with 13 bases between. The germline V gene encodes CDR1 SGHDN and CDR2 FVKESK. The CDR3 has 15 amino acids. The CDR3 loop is CASSRPARHSYEQYF. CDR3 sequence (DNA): TGTGCCAGCAGCCGTCCAGCCAGACACTCCTACGAGCAGTACTTC.

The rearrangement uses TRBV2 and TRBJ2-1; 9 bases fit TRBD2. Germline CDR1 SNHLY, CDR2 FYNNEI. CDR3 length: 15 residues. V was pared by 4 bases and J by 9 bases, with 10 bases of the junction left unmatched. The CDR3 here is CASSAGSGSVVEQFF. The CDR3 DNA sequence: TGTGCCAGCAGTGCGGGTAGCGGGAGTGTGGTTGAGCAGTTCTTC.

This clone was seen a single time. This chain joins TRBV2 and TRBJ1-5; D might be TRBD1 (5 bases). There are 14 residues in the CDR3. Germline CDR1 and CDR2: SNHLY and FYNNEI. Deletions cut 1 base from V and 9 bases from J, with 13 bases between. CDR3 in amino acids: CASSEGGGGRPQHF. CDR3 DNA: TGTGCCAGCAGTGAAGGGGGCGGGGGAAGGCCCCAGCATTTT.

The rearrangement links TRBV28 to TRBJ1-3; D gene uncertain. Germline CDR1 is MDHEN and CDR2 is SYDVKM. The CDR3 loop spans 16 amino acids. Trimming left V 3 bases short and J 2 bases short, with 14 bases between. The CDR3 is CASSFSRQTPGNTIYF. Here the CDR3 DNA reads TGTGCCAGCAGTTTTTCGCGGCAGACCCCTGGAAACACCATATATTTT.

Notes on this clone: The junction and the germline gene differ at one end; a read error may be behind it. This chain's CDR3 is CAGSPGVGGNEQFF. The CDR3 nucleotides are TGTGCCGGCAGCCCCGGGGTGGGGGGAAATGAGCAGTTCTTC. V is TRBV3-1 (or the pseudogene TRBV3-2) and J is TRBJ2-1; maybe TRBD2 (6 bases). The germline gives CDR1 LGHDT, CDR2 YNNKEL (reference sequence). The CDR3 length is 14 residues.

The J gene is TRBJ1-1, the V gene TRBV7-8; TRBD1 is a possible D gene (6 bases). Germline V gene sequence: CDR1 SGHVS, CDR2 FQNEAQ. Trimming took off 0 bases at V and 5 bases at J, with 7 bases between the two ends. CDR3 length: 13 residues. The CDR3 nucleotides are TGTGCCAGCAGCTTAGCGGGGGCGACTGAAGCTTTCTTT. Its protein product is CASSLAGATEAFF.

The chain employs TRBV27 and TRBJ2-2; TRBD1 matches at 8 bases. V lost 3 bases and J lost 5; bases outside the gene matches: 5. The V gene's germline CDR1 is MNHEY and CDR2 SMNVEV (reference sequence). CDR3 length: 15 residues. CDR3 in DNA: TGTGCCAGCAGTTTCCAGGGGGCGCATACCGGGGAGCTGTTTTTT. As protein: CASSFQGAHTGELFF.

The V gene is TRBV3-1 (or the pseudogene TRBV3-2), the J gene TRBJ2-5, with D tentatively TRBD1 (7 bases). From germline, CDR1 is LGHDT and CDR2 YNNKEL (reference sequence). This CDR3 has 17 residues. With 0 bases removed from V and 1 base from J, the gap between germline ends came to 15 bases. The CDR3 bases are TGTGCCAGCAGCCAAGATCGGAGGGGGCAGGGCCAAGAGACCCAGTACTTC. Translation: CASSQDRRGQGQETQYF.

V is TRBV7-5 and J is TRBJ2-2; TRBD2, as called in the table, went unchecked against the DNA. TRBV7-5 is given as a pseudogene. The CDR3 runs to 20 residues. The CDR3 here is CARSLMGSGRALKHTGELFF. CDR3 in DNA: TGTGCCAGAAGCTTAATGGGTAGCGGGAGGGCCCTGAAACACACCGGGGAGCTGTTTTTT.

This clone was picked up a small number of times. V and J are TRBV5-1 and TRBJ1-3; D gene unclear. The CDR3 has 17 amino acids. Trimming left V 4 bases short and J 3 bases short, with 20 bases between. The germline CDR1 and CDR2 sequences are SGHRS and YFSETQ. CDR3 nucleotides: TGCGCCAGCAGCCCCACTGGGCCGGGCGGACTTGGAAACACCATATATTTT. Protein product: CASSPTGPGGLGNTIYF. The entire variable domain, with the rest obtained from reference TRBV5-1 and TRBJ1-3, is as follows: KAGVTQTPRYLIKTRGQQVTLSCSPISGHRSVSWYQQTPGQGLQFLFEYFSETQRNKGNFPGRFSGRQFSNSRSEMNVSTLELGDSALYLCASSPTGPGGLGNTIYFGEGSWLTVV.

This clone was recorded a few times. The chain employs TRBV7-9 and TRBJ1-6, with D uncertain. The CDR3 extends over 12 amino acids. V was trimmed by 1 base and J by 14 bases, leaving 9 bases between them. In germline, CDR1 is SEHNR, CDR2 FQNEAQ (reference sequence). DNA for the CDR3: TGTGCCAGCAGCTTAGACACAGCCACCCTCCACTTT. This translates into CASSLDTATLHF.

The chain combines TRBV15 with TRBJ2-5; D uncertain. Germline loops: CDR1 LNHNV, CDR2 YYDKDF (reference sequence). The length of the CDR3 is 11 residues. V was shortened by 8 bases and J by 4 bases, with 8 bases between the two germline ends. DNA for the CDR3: TGTGCCACCGAGGTGGGAGAGACCCAGTACTTC. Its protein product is CATEVGETQYF.

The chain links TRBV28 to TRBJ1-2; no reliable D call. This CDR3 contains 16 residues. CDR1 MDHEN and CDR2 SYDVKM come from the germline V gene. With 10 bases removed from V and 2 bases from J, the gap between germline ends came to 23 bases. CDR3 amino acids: CATKDLGATTNYGYTF. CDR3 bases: TGTGCCACCAAGGATTTGGGAGCAACGACCAACTATGGCTACACCTTC.

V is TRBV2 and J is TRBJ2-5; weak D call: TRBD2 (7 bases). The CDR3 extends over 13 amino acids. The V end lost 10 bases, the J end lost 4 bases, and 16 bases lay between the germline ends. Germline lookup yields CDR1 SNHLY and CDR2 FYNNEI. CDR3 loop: CATDPGGGETQYF. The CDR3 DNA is TGTGCCACCGACCCGGGGGGCGGAGAGACCCAGTACTTC.